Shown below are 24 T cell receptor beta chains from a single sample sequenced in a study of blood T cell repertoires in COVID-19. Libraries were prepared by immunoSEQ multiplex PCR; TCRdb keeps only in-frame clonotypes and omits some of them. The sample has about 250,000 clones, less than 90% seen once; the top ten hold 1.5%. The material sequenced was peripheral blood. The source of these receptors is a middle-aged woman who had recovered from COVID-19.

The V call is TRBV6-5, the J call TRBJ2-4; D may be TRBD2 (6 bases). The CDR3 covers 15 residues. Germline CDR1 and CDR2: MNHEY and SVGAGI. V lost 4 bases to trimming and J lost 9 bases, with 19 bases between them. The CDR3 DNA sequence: TGTGCCAGCAGTTCCAGTCAGGAGGGGCAGGGCATTCAGTACTTC. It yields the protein CASSSSQEGQGIQYF.

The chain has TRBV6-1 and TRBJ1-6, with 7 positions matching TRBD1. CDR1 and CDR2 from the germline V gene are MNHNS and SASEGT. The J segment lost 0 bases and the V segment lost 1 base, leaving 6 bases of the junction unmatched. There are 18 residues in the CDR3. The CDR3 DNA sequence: TGTGCCAGCAGTGAAGACAGGGGCGGGTACTCCTATAATTCACCCCTCCACTTT. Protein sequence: CASSEDRGGYSYNSPLHF.

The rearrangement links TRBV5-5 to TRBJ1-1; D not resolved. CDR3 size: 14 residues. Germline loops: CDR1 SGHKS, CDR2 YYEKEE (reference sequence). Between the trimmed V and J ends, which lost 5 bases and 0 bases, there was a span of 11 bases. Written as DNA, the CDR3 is TGTGCCAGCAGGACTGAGACGGTGAACACTGAAGCTTTCTTT. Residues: CASRTETVNTEAFF.

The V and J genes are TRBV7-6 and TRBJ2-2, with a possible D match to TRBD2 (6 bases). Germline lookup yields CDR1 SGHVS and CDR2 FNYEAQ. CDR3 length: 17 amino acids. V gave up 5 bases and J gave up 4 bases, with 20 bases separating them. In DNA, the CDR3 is TGTGCCAGCAGCCGCAGTCCAGGCGGGGCATCCACCGGGGAGCTGTTTTTT. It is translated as CASSRSPGGASTGELFF.

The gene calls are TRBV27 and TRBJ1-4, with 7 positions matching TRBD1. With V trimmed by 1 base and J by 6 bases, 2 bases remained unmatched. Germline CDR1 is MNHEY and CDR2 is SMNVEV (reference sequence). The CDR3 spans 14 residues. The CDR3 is CASSLYRGDEKLFF. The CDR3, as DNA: TGTGCCAGCAGTTTATACAGGGGCGATGAAAAACTGTTTTTT.

The CDR3 sequence: CASSVRQSSTDTQYF. As DNA, the CDR3 is TGCGCCAGCAGCGTTAGACAGTCTAGCACAGATACGCAGTATTTT. This chain joins TRBV5-1 and TRBJ2-3; D is possibly TRBD1 (5 bases). The CDR3 is made up of 15 amino acids. Trimming removed 4 bases from V and 0 bases from J, with 12 bases in between. Germline CDR1 SGHRS, CDR2 YFSETQ.

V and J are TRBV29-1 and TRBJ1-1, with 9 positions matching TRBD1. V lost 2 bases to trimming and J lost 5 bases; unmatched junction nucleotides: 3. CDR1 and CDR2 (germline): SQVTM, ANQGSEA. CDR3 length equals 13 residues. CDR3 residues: CSVEMTGGTEAFF. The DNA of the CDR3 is TGCAGCGTTGAAATGACAGGGGGGACTGAAGCTTTCTTT.

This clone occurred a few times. CDR3 sequence (DNA): TGTGCCAGCAGGGGGACAGGGGTGGAGGGCTACACCTTC. Encoded protein: CASRGTGVEGYTF. This chain uses TRBV28 with TRBJ1-2; 10 positions agree with TRBD1. V dropped 6 bases and J dropped 8; count of bases not matched to a gene: 6. The germline CDR1 and CDR2 sequences are MDHEN and SYDVKM. The CDR3 covers 13 residues.

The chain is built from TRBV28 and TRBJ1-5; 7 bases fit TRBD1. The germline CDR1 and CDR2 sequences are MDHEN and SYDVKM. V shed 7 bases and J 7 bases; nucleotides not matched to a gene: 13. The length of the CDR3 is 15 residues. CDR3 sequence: CASTTPDVQGQPQHF. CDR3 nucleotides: TGTGCCAGCACCACCCCGGACGTACAGGGGCAGCCCCAGCATTTT.

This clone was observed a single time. The CDR3 DNA reads as TGTGCCAGCAGTTACAGACAGGGTTCGTACGAGCAGTACTTC. Translation gives CASSYRQGSYEQYF. The gene calls are TRBV27 and TRBJ2-7; 7 bases fit TRBD1. Germline trimming cut 4 bases from V and 4 bases from J; bases unmatched to any gene: 7. Germline CDR1 and CDR2: MNHEY and SMNVEV (reference sequence). The CDR3 extends over 14 amino acids.

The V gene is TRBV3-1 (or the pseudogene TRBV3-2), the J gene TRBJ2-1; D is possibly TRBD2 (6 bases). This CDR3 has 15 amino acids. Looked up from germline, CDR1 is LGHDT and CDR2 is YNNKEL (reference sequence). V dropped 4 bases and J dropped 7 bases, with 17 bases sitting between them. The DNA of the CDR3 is TGTGCCAGCAGCCCGCTCCGCGGGGCCGTGAATGAGCAGTTCTTC. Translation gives CASSPLRGAVNEQFF.

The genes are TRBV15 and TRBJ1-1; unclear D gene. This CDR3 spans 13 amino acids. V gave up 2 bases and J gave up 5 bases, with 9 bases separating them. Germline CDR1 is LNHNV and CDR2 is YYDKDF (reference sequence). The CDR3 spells CATSRHGETEAFF. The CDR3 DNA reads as TGTGCCACCAGCAGACACGGAGAGACTGAAGCTTTCTTT.

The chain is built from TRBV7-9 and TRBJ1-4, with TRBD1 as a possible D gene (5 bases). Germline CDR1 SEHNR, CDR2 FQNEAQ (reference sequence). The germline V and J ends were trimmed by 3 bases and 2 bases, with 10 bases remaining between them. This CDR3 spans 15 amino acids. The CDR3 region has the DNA TGTGCCAGCAGCTTCTTGGGGGGGACTAATGAAAAACTGTTTTTT. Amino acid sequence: CASSFLGGTNEKLFF.

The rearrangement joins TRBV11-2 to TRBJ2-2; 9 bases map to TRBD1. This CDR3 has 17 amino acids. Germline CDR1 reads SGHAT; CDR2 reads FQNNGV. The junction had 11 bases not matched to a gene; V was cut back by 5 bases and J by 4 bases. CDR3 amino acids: CASSPRGGTGLTGELFF. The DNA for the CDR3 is TGTGCCAGCAGCCCCCGAGGGGGGACAGGGCTCACCGGGGAGCTGTTTTTT.

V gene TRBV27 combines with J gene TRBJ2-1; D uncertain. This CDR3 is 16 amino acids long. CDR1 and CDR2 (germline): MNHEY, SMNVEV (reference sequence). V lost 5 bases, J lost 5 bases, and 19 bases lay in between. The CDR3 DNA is TGTGCCAGCAGTCCGACTCAGTTGCCCCTAAACAATGAGCAGTTCTTC. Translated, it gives CASSPTQLPLNNEQFF.

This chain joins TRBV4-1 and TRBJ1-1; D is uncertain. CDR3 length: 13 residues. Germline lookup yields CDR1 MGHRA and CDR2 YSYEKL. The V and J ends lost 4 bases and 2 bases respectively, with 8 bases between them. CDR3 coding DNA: TGCGCCAGCAGCCCCGCGCATAACACTGAAGCTTTCTTT. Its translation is CASSPAHNTEAFF.

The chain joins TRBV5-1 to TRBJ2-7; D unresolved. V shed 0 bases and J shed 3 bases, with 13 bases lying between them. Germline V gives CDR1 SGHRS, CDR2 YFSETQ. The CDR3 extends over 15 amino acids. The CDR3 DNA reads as TGCGCCAGCAGCTTGGTCCCGGAGAGCCTCTACGAGCAGTACTTC. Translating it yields CASSLVPESLYEQYF. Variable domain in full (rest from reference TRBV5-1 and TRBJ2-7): KAGVTQTPRYLIKTRGQQVTLSCSPISGHRSVSWYQQTPGQGLQFLFEYFSETQRNKGNFPGRFSGRQFSNSRSEMNVSTLELGDSALYLCASSLVPESLYEQYFGPGTRLTVT.

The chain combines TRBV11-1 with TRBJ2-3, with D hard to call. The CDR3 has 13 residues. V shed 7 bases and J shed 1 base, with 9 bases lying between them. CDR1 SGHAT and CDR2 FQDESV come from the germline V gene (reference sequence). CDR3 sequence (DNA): TGTGCCAGCAAACTCTTTCGCACAGATACGCAGTATTTT. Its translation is CASKLFRTDTQYF.

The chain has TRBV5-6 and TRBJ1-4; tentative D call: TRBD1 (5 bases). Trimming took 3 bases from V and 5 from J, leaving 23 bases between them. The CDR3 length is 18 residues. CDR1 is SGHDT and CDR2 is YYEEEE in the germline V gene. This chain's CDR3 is CASSSQNWFRRQNEKLFF. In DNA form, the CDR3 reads TGTGCCAGCAGCTCCCAAAACTGGTTCAGGCGACAGAATGAAAAACTGTTTTTT. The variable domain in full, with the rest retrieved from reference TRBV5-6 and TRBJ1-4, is DAGVTQSPTHLIKTRGQQVTLRCSPKSGHDTVSWYQQALGQGPQFIFQYYEEEERQRGNFPDRFSGHQFPNYSSELNVNALLLGDSALYLCASSSQNWFRRQNEKLFFGSGTQLSVL.

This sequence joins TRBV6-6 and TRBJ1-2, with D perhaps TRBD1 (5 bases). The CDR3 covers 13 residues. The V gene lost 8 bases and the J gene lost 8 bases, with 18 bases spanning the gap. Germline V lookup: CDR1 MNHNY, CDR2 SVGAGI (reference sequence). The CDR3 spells CASEGAGIKGYTF. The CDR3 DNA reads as TGTGCCAGCGAAGGGGCGGGGATCAAGGGCTACACCTTC.

This CDR3 is CASSLEGQGEKLFF. CDR3 bases: TGTGCCAGCAGCTTAGAGGGACAGGGAGAAAAACTGTTTTTT. The rearrangement uses TRBV11-3 and TRBJ1-4; 9 bases fit TRBD1. Germline V CDR1 and CDR2: SGHNT, YENEEA. The CDR3 loop spans 14 amino acids. The J segment lost 8 bases and the V segment lost 0 bases, leaving 1 base of the junction unmatched.

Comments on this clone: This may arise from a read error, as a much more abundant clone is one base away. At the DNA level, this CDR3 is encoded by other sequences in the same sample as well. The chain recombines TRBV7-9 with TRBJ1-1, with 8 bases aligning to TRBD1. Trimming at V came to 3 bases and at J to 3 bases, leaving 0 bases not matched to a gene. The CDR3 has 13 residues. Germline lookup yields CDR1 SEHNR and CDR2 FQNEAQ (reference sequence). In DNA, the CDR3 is TGTGCCAGCAGCTTGGACAGGGACACTGAAGCTTTCTTT. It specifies CASSLDRDTEAFF.

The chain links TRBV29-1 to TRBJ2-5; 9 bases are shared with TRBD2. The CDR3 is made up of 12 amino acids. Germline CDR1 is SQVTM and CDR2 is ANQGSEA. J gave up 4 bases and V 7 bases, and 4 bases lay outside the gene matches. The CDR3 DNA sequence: TGCAGCGCGGGGGGACTAGCAGAGACCCAGTACTTC. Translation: CSAGGLAETQYF.

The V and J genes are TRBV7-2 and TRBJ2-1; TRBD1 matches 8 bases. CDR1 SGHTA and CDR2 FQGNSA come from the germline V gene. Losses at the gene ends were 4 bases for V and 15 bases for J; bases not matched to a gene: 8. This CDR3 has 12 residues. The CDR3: CASSSDRDRWFF. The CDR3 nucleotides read TGTGCCAGCAGCTCCGACAGGGACAGGTGGTTCTTC.